This T cell receptor (beta chain) came from a study of response to subunit inactivated influenza vaccine. Whole-study findings and limits: That few new T cells are recruited by each seasonal influenza vaccination was the authors' suggestion.

Remarks on this clonotype: Its antigen is as yet unknown.

Germline-derived CDR1 and CDR2 are SGHTA and FQGNSA. J lost 3 bases, V lost 7 bases, and 5 bases had no gene match. The CDR3 covers 14 residues. TCRdb redid the calling of the RT-PCR reads with MiXCR, one entry per CDR3 protein. Of 860,000 or so distinct CDR3 sequences in the sample, around 20% were seen once. The material was PBMCs from blood, obtained 5 to 6 days after vaccination. The chain recombines TRBV7-2 with TRBJ1-2; the match to TRBD1 covers 10 bases. The receptor's source is a man aged 50 to 59 who received an inactivated influenza vaccine. CDR3 amino acids: CASNDRGLHYGYTF. The CDR3 DNA sequence: TGTGCCAGCAACGACAGGGGGCTACACTATGGCTACACCTTC.